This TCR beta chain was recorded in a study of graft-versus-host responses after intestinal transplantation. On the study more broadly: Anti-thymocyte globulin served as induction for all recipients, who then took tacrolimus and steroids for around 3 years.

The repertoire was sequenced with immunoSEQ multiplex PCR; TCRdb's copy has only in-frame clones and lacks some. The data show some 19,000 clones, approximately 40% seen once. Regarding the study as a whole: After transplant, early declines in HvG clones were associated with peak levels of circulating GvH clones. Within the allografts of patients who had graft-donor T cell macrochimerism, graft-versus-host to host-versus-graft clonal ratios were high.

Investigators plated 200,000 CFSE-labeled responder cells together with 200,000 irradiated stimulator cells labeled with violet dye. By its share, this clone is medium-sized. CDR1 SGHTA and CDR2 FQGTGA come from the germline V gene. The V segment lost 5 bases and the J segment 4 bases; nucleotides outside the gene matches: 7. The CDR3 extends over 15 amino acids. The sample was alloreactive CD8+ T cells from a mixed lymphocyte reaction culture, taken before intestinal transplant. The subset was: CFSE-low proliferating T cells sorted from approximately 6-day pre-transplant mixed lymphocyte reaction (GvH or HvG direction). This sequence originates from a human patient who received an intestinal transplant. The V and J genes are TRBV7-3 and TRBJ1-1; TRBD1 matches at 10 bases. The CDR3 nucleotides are TGTGCCAGCAGCACCAGACAGGGGGCGTTCACTGAAGCTTTCTTT. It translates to CASSTRQGAFTEAFF. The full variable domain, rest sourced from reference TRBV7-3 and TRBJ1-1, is GAGVSQTPSNKVTEKGKYVELRCDPISGHTALYWYRQSLGQGPEFLIYFQGTGAADDSGLPNDRFFAVRPEGSVSTLKIQRTERGDSAVYLCASSTRQGAFTEAFFGQGTRLTVV.